This T cell receptor (beta chain) is from a study of CD4 and CD8 cells across lung adenocarcinoma regions. Donors had localized lung adenocarcinoma, a non-small cell lung cancer. Germline V CDR1 and CDR2: MNHNS, SASEGT. The CDR3 has 15 amino acids. One entry per CDR3 protein, called by TCRdb with MiXCR from the PCR reads. The profile shows approximately 2,400 distinct CDR3 sequences, under 60% of them singletons. This receptor was taken from a female donor with lung adenocarcinoma. The CD4 and CD8 labels of this study may be unreliable. The specimen sequenced was CD4+ T cells from the center of a lung tumor. This chain links TRBV6-1 with TRBJ2-1; tentative D call: TRBD1 (6 bases). The DNA end favors TRBJ2-5, so the J call may be wrong. This CDR3 is CASSGMDSGWETQYF. CDR3 sequence (DNA): TGTGCCAGCAGTGGGATGGACAGTGGGTGGGAGACCCAGTACTTC.